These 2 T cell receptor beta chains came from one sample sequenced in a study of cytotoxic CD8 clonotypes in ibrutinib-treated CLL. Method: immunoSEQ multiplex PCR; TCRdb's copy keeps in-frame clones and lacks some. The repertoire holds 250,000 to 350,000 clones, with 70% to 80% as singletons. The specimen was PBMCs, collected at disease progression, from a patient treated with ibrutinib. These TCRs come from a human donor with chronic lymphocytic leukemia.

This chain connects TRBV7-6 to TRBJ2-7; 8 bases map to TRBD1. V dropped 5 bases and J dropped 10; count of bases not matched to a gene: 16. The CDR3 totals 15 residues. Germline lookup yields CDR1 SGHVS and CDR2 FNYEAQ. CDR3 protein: CASSPWGQETYQQYF. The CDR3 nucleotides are TGTGCCAGCAGCCCCTGGGGACAGGAGACCTACCAACAGTACTTC. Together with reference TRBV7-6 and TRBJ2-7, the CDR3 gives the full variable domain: GAGVSQSPRYKVTKRGQDVALRCDPISGHVSLYWYRQALGQGPEFLTYFNYEAQQDKSGLPNDRFSAERPEGSISTLTIQRTEQRDSAMYRCASSPWGQETYQQYFGPGTRLTVT.

The CDR3 region is CASSQWLLLSTDTQYF. The CDR3 coding sequence is TGCGCCAGCAGCCAATGGCTTCTACTAAGCACAGATACGCAGTATTTT. This chain links TRBV4-1 with TRBJ2-3; unclear D gene. V shed 2 bases and J shed 0 bases, with 12 bases lying between them. This CDR3 spans 16 amino acids. The germline gives CDR1 MGHRA, CDR2 YSYEKL.